These 11 T cell receptor beta chains were sequenced from one sample in a study of cytomegalovirus exposure and HLA in healthy donors. Amplification used 60 Vbeta primers and 13 Jbeta primers. Assay used: immunoSEQ multiplex PCR; TCRdb lists only in-frame clones, some missing. The sample shows hundreds of thousands of clones, more than 60% of them seen only once. Material for sequencing was PBMCs. The receptors were sampled from a woman younger than 45 in good health and CMV-seronegative.

This chain links TRBV27 with TRBJ1-4; TRBD1 might be the D (6 bases). The germline CDR1 and CDR2 sequences are MNHEY and SMNVEV (reference sequence). This CDR3 comprises 15 residues. V was pared by 5 bases and J by 8 bases, with 18 bases between. The CDR3 loop is CASSPGGQFTEKLFF. CDR3 DNA sequence: TGTGCCAGCAGTCCGGGTGGACAGTTCACAGAAAAACTGTTTTTT. Supplemented by reference TRBV27 and TRBJ1-4, the full variable domain reads EAQVTQNPRYLITVTGKKLTVTCSQNMNHEYMSWYRQDPGLGLRQIYYSMNVEVTDKGDVPEGYKVSRKEKRNFPLILESPSPNQTSLYFCASSPGGQFTEKLFFGSGTQLSVL.

The rearrangement uses TRBV6-1 and TRBJ1-1, with a possible D match to TRBD1 (5 bases). Germline V gives CDR1 MNHNS, CDR2 SASEGT. Trimming shortened V by 4 bases and J by 3 bases, and 12 bases separated the two germline ends. This CDR3 contains 14 residues. CDR3 nucleotides: TGTGCCAGCAGTGTAGGGGAGGGGTACACTGAAGCTTTCTTT. Protein product: CASSVGEGYTEAFF.

The chain is built from TRBV25-1 and TRBJ2-5, with 12 bases aligning to TRBD2. This CDR3 contains 17 residues. V was clipped by 2 bases and J by 4 bases; unmatched bases: 8. In germline, CDR1 is MGHDK, CDR2 SYGVNS. The CDR3 region is CASSEMLAGGTRETQYF. CDR3 nucleotide sequence: TGTGCCAGCAGTGAAATGCTAGCGGGGGGGACTCGAGAGACCCAGTACTTC.

The V gene is TRBV10-2, the J gene TRBJ1-2, with 10 bases matching TRBD1. Germline assignment: CDR1 WSHSY and CDR2 SAAADI. This CDR3 is built from 14 residues. The ends lost 4 bases at V and 4 bases at J; junction bases unmatched: 3. DNA of the CDR3: TGCGCCAGCAGTGGAGGACAGGGGGGCTATGGCTACACCTTC. Amino acids: CASSGGQGGYGYTF.

The V call is TRBV6-1, the J call TRBJ1-5; 7 nucleotides line up with TRBD1. V lost 2 bases to trimming and J lost 5 bases; unmatched junction nucleotides: 3. The CDR3 extends over 14 amino acids. In germline, CDR1 is MNHNS, CDR2 SASEGT. CDR3 DNA: TGTGCCAGCAGTGAATCAGGGGGACATCAGCCCCAGCATTTT. Protein product: CASSESGGHQPQHF.

This clone was observed a single time. This chain uses TRBV25-1 with TRBJ1-1; possible D gene TRBD1, 6 bases. Between the trimmed V and J ends, which lost 4 bases and 7 bases, there was a span of 19 bases. Germline loops: CDR1 MGHDK, CDR2 SYGVNS. This CDR3 is 15 amino acids long. Here the CDR3 reads CASSGLQGVEVEAFF. CDR3 nucleotides: TGTGCCAGCAGTGGACTACAGGGAGTGGAGGTTGAAGCTTTCTTT.

The rearrangement uses TRBV14 and TRBJ1-2; D gene ambiguous. Germline CDR1 SGHDN, CDR2 FVKESK. CDR3 length: 14 amino acids. The germline V and J ends were trimmed by 6 bases and 4 bases, with 15 bases remaining between them. CDR3 sequence: CASSPQATVYGYTF. DNA of the CDR3: TGTGCCAGCAGTCCGCAGGCCACAGTCTATGGCTACACCTTC. Combining the CDR3 with reference TRBV14 and TRBJ1-2 gives the whole variable domain EAGVTQFPSHSVIEKGQTVTLRCDPISGHDNLYWYRRVMGKEIKFLLHFVKESKQDESGMPNNRFLAERTGGTYSTLKVQPAELEDSGVYFCASSPQATVYGYTFGSGTRLTVV.

The sample holds a few counts of this clone. The genes are TRBV11-2 and TRBJ2-2; 8 nucleotides align to TRBD2. Germline values: CDR1 SGHAT, CDR2 FQNNGV. The CDR3 has 19 residues. Germline trimming cut 4 bases from V and 7 bases from J; bases unmatched to any gene: 20. The CDR3 spells CASSSRSVRGGRLNGELFF. As DNA, the CDR3 is TGTGCCAGCAGCTCCCGATCGGTACGCGGGGGGCGATTGAACGGGGAGCTGTTTTTT.

This clone turned up a few times. The chain combines TRBV30 with TRBJ2-7; D might be TRBD2 (5 bases). V was trimmed by 0 bases and J by 3 bases, leaving 9 bases between them. CDR3 length equals 13 residues. Germline assignment: CDR1 GTSNPN and CDR2 SVGIG (reference sequence). CDR3: CAWSVDGGYEQYF. As DNA, the CDR3 is TGTGCCTGGAGTGTAGACGGAGGCTACGAGCAGTACTTC.

The V and J genes are TRBV6-5 and TRBJ2-2; 8 bases line up with TRBD1. Germline V gives CDR1 MNHEY, CDR2 SVGAGI. CDR3 size: 15 residues. The J segment lost 4 bases and the V segment lost 9 bases, leaving 10 bases of the junction unmatched. The CDR3 loop reads CASTGQGAVTGELFF. CDR3 sequence (DNA): TGTGCCAGTACGGGGCAGGGGGCAGTCACCGGGGAGCTGTTTTTT.

This clone turned up a few times. At one end the junction does not follow the germline gene, possibly because of a read error. The sample holds other DNA sequences that translate to the same CDR3. The chain combines TRBV4-1 with TRBJ1-1; D gene unclear. This CDR3 is 13 amino acids long. From germline, CDR1 is MGHRA and CDR2 YSYEKL. The CDR3 region is CASSPGWMAEAFF. The CDR3 coding sequence is TGTGCCAGCAGCCCCGGGTGGATGGCTGAAGCTTTCTTT.